Listed here are 14 T cell receptor beta chains from one sample, sequenced in a study of cytomegalovirus exposure and HLA in healthy donors. PCR involved 60 Vbeta and 13 Jbeta primers. The protocol was immunoSEQ multiplex PCR, while the TCRdb copy is restricted to in-frame clones and leaves out a portion. This table lists tens of thousands of clones. Sequences were obtained from PBMCs. These receptors were collected from a female donor in good health and CMV-seronegative.

The gene calls are TRBV10-2 and TRBJ1-5; D perhaps matches TRBD1 (6 bases). CDR3 length: 13 residues. Germline V CDR1 and CDR2: WSHSY, SAAADI. Trimming removed 8 bases from V and 5 bases from J, with 13 bases in between. CDR3 residues: CASGRDTDQPQHF. The CDR3 nucleotides read TGCGCCAGCGGCCGGGACACCGATCAGCCCCAGCATTTT.

This chain uses TRBV15 with TRBJ1-2, with TRBD1 as a possible D gene (5 bases). V was clipped by 0 bases and J by 2 bases, with 10 bases between them. From germline, CDR1 is LNHNV and CDR2 YYDKDF (reference sequence). The CDR3 sequence is 15 residues long. CDR3 DNA: TGTGCCACCAGCAGAGATGCGGGGGTAAACTATGGCTACACCTTC. It yields the protein CATSRDAGVNYGYTF.

The rearrangement links TRBV28 to TRBJ1-6, with D unresolved. The germline V and J ends were trimmed by 10 bases and 3 bases, with 13 bases remaining between them. Germline CDR1 and CDR2: MDHEN and SYDVKM. This CDR3 has 14 residues. In nucleotides, the CDR3 is TGTGCCATTGGACGGACTTTCTATAATTCACCCCTCCACTTT. It yields the protein CAIGRTFYNSPLHF.

The rearrangement uses TRBV19 and TRBJ1-2; no clear D gene. Germline V lookup: CDR1 LNHDA, CDR2 SQIVND (reference sequence). The CDR3 has 12 amino acids. V lost 11 bases and J lost 3, with 13 bases in between. DNA of the CDR3: TGTGCCGGTAAGGTCGGAGACTATGGCTACACCTTC. It encodes CAGKVGDYGYTF.

The J gene is TRBJ2-3, the V gene TRBV4-1, with 14 bases that match TRBD2. This CDR3 is 17 amino acids long. The V gene's germline CDR1 is MGHRA and CDR2 YSYEKL. V lost 2 bases to trimming and J lost 5 bases; unmatched junction nucleotides: 6. CDR3 in amino acids: CASSQPRLAGGGDTQYF. DNA of the CDR3: TGCGCCAGCAGCCAACCGAGACTAGCGGGGGGGGGAGATACGCAGTATTTT.

V gene TRBV19 combines with J gene TRBJ1-5; a weak D match, TRBD1 (5 bases). V was shortened by 7 bases and J by 0 bases, with 13 bases between the two germline ends. This CDR3 comprises 15 residues. CDR1 is LNHDA and CDR2 is SQIVND in the germline V gene (reference sequence). The CDR3 spells CASTPRGDSNQPQHF. The CDR3 region has the DNA TGTGCCAGTACCCCACGGGGGGATAGCAATCAGCCCCAGCATTTT.

This rearrangement joins TRBV7-6 to TRBJ1-4; 9 positions agree with TRBD1. The length of the CDR3 is 15 residues. In germline, CDR1 is SGHVS, CDR2 FNYEAQ. V lost 3 bases to trimming and J lost 7 bases; unmatched junction nucleotides: 6. For the CDR3, the DNA is TGTGCCAGCAGCTTTGGGACAGGGACAGCTGAAAAACTGTTTTTT. Encoded protein: CASSFGTGTAEKLFF.

The chain has TRBV5-1 and TRBJ2-1; 15 positions agree with TRBD2. The CDR3 consists of 16 residues. The germline V gene has CDR1 SGHRS and CDR2 YFSETQ. Losses at the gene ends were 0 bases for V and 10 bases for J; bases not matched to a gene: 5. CDR3 protein: CASSLVGTSGGHEQFF. The CDR3, as DNA: TGCGCCAGCAGCTTGGTGGGGACTAGCGGGGGGCACGAGCAGTTCTTC.

Worth noting for this clone: No conserved phenylalanine or tryptophan ends this CDR3, so it is likely a read error. J is TRBJ2-7 and V is TRBV29-1, with TRBD1 matching 8 bases. The CDR3 has 12 residues. Germline V lookup: CDR1 SQVTM, CDR2 ANQGSEA. The junction had 7 bases not matched to a gene; V was cut back by 6 bases and J by 6 bases. The CDR3: CSVTSTGVEQYL. CDR3 DNA: TGCAGCGTCACCTCGACAGGGGTCGAGCAGTACCTC.

The chain is built from TRBV4-3 and TRBJ2-1; D unclear. CDR3 length: 17 residues. Germline assignment: CDR1 LGHNA and CDR2 YSLEER. V was clipped by 0 bases and J by 4 bases, with 16 bases between them. CDR3 nucleotide sequence: TGCGCCAGCAGCCAAGATCTGCCGGCTAGTCAATACAATGAGCAGTTCTTC. Its protein product is CASSQDLPASQYNEQFF.

The CDR3 sequence: CASTITLTGGRRSPLHF. CDR3 in DNA: TGTGCCAGCACAATAACCCTAACAGGCGGTAGGCGGTCACCCCTCCACTTT. The rearrangement joins TRBV5-6 to TRBJ1-6, with D perhaps matching TRBD1 (5 bases). The V gene lost 6 bases and the J gene lost 10 bases, with 26 bases spanning the gap. Germline V gene lookup returns CDR1 SGHDT and CDR2 YYEEEE. This CDR3 region has 17 residues.

The chain is built from TRBV10-3 and TRBJ2-1; 12 bases are a match to TRBD2. V was pared by 6 bases and J by 7 bases, with 4 bases of the junction left unmatched. Per germline, CDR1 ENHRY and CDR2 SYGVKD. The CDR3 loop spans 14 amino acids. The CDR3 reads CAISGLAGSNEQFF. The DNA for the CDR3 is TGTGCCATCAGCGGACTAGCGGGGTCGAATGAGCAGTTCTTC.

This chain uses TRBV6-5 with TRBJ2-5, with TRBD2 as a possible D gene (5 bases). The CDR3 is 14 residues long. Deletions cut 6 bases from V and 0 bases from J, with 11 bases between. Germline V CDR1 and CDR2: MNHEY, SVGAGI. The CDR3 nucleotides read TGTGCCAGCAGCCCTTTGGGAGACCAAGAGACCCAGTACTTC. Protein: CASSPLGDQETQYF.

The chain has TRBV11-2 and TRBJ1-2, with D perhaps matching TRBD1 (5 bases). Looked up from germline, CDR1 is SGHAT and CDR2 is FQNNGV. CDR3 size: 14 residues. Trimming left V 0 bases short and J 2 bases short, with 7 bases between. CDR3 DNA sequence: TGTGCCAGCAGCTTAGAGCCAGGGAACTATGGCTACACCTTC. Translated: CASSLEPGNYGYTF.